The 14 T cell receptor beta chains below all came from one sample that was sequenced in a study of molecular identifiers for immune sequencing clone quantification. TCRdb re-called the PCR reads through MiXCR, storing one row per CDR3 protein. The data contain tens of thousands of distinct CDR3 sequences, almost 25% of them seen just once; the ten biggest clones take up under 2%. Input material: naive CD8+ T cells from blood, with Jurkat cell RNA spiked in. Subset of the sample: FACS-sorted CD8+CD4-CCR7+CD45RA+ naive T cells. Receptors originate from a human donor in good health. Some libraries in this study had Jurkat cell RNA spiked in.

This clonotype was recorded a few times. The gene calls are TRBV6-5 and TRBJ1-1, with TRBD1 matching over 7 bases. Losses at the gene ends were 5 bases for V and 4 bases for J; bases not matched to a gene: 4. The CDR3 consists of 13 residues. Per germline, CDR1 MNHEY and CDR2 SVGAGI. The CDR3 here is CASSRQGATEAFF. In nucleotides, the CDR3 is TGTGCCAGCAGTCGACAGGGAGCCACTGAAGCTTTCTTT.

This clonotype was observed once. A read error is possible here, since a much larger clone lies one base away. The rearrangement joins TRBV6-5 to TRBJ2-7; 8 positions agree with TRBD1. CDR3 length: 14 amino acids. Germline CDR1 reads MNHEY; CDR2 reads SVGAGI. CDR3 in amino acids: CAGSYDTGGYEQYF. The CDR3 DNA sequence: TGTGCCGGCAGTTACGATACAGGGGGCTACGAGCAGTACTTC.

Ten or more counts support this clonotype. The J gene is TRBJ2-7, the V gene TRBV20-1; 8 bases align to TRBD2. The trim removed 3 bases at V and 2 bases at J, leaving 6 bases unmatched. There are 14 residues in the CDR3. Germline V gene lookup returns CDR1 DFQATT and CDR2 SNEGSKA (reference sequence). This CDR3 is CSARGREVAYEQYF. The DNA of the CDR3 is TGCAGTGCTAGGGGGCGGGAGGTAGCCTACGAGCAGTACTTC.

Details on this clonotype: A much bigger clone sits one base away, suggesting this may be a read error. The chain joins TRBV30 to TRBJ1-5; tentatively, D is TRBD1 (5 bases). From germline, CDR1 is GTSNPN and CDR2 SVGIG (reference sequence). The CDR3 spans 16 residues. Trimming removed 3 bases at V and 3 bases at J, with 18 bases between. CDR3 region: CAWRPLGGDSNQPQHF. CDR3 DNA: TGTGCCTGGAGGCCATTGGGGGGGGATTCCAATCAGCCCCAGCATTTT.

At least ten counts were recorded for this clonotype. This chain uses TRBV6-1 with TRBJ2-7, with unresolved D. Germline CDR1 MNHNS, CDR2 SASEGT. Between the trimmed V and J ends, which lost 2 bases and 3 bases, there was a span of 11 bases. The CDR3 is 14 residues long. The DNA of the CDR3 is TGTGCCAGCAGTGAATTTCTAGTGAACTACGAGCAGTACTTC. Its protein is CASSEFLVNYEQYF.

The table lists this clonotype with many counts. The V and J genes are TRBV28 and TRBJ2-6, with D hard to call. This CDR3 comprises 16 residues. V lost 3 bases, J lost 0 bases, and 9 bases lay in between. CDR1 is MDHEN and CDR2 is SYDVKM in the germline V gene. CDR3: CASSFEAFSGANVLTF. CDR3 nucleotide sequence: TGTGCCAGCAGTTTCGAGGCCTTCTCTGGGGCCAACGTCCTGACTTTC.

This clonotype was seen once. A much larger clone lies one base from this, so it may be a read error. J is TRBJ2-7 and V is TRBV27; 7 nucleotides align to TRBD1. The length of the CDR3 is 13 residues. Germline loops: CDR1 MNHEY, CDR2 SMNVEV (reference sequence). The CDR3 loop is CASSLYTGVEQNF. The CDR3 bases are TGTGCCAGCAGTTTATACACAGGGGTCGAGCAGAACTTC.

As regards this clonotype: A much larger clone differs from this one at a single base, so this may be a read error. The V call is TRBV25-1, the J call TRBJ2-1; D unclear. Germline V lookup: CDR1 MGHDK, CDR2 SYGVNS. CDR3 size: 15 residues. The CDR3 DNA reads TGTGCCCGCAGTCCCACGACCCATCCGTTCAATGAGCAGTTCTTC. Its translation: CARSPTTHPFNEQFF. Drawing the rest from reference TRBV25-1 and TRBJ2-1, the complete variable domain is EADIYQTPRYLVIGTGKKITLECSQTMGHDKMYWYQQDPGMELHLIHYSYGVNSTEKGDLSSESTVSRIRTEHFPLTLESARPSHTSQYLCARSPTTHPFNEQFFGPGTRLTVL.

This clonotype was seen ten or more times. The J gene is TRBJ1-4, the V gene TRBV20-1, with 8 bases aligning to TRBD1. The CDR3 sequence is 15 residues long. Per the germline V gene, CDR1 is DFQATT and CDR2 is SNEGSKA (reference sequence). The junction had 10 bases not matched to a gene; V was cut back by 6 bases and J by 4 bases. CDR3 sequence (DNA): TGCAGTGCCTCCTCGACAGGGGAGGTTAATGAAAAACTGTTTTTT. It codes for CSASSTGEVNEKLFF.

This clonotype was counted at least ten times. The chain couples TRBV7-9 to TRBJ2-2; tentatively, D is TRBD1 (6 bases). V dropped 6 bases and J dropped 2 bases, with 10 bases sitting between them. CDR1 is SEHNR and CDR2 is FQNEAQ in the germline V gene (reference sequence). The CDR3 runs 14 residues. The CDR3 region has the DNA TGTGCCAGCAGTCGGACAGTAAACACCGGGGAGCTGTTTTTT. Its translation: CASSRTVNTGELFF.

This clonotype appeared a few times. Since a much larger clone is just one base distant, this may be a read error. V gene TRBV18 combines with J gene TRBJ2-5, with 10 bases fitting TRBD1. CDR1 is KGHSH, CDR2 LQKENI, per germline. This CDR3 is 14 amino acids long. The CDR3 DNA reads as TGTGCCGGCTCACTGGGACAGGGGAAAGAGACCCAGTACTTC. Translating it yields CAGSLGQGKETQYF.

This clonotype was observed many times. This chain uses TRBV20-1 with TRBJ2-2; D is uncertain. Germline CDR1 and CDR2: DFQATT and SNEGSKA (reference sequence). With 3 bases removed from V and 0 bases from J, the gap between germline ends came to 8 bases. CDR3 length: 14 residues. CDR3 DNA: TGCAGTGCTAGTTTGGAAACGAACACCGGGGAGCTGTTTTTT. This sequence encodes CSASLETNTGELFF.

This clonotype was recorded at least ten times. The chain has TRBV28 and TRBJ2-7, with D maybe TRBD2 (6 bases). The CDR3 length is 15 residues. Germline CDR1 is MDHEN and CDR2 is SYDVKM. V was trimmed by 5 bases and J by 0 bases, leaving 14 bases between them. The CDR3 DNA is TGTGCCAGCAGTCAAAGCGGGTCGAGCTCCTACGAGCAGTACTTC. It encodes CASSQSGSSSYEQYF.

The rearrangement joins TRBV20-1 to TRBJ2-3; 10 bases agree with TRBD2. The germline gives CDR1 DFQATT, CDR2 SNEGSKA (reference sequence). J was trimmed by 5 bases and V by 7 bases; bases with no gene match: 9. The CDR3 spans 14 residues. CDR3: CSERLAGGIDTQYF. The CDR3 DNA is TGCAGTGAGAGACTAGCGGGTGGGATAGATACGCAGTATTTT.